A single sample gave rise to the 22 T cell receptor beta chains below, sequenced in a study of radiotherapy plus CTLA-4 blockade in lung cancer. The repertoire was sequenced with immunoSEQ multiplex PCR; TCRdb's copy has only in-frame clones and lacks some. The repertoire holds under 50,000 clones, just over 85% seen once, with about 20% in the top ten. The sample here was peripheral blood, taken from a patient treated with radiotherapy plus ipilimumab. These receptors originate from a human donor with non-small cell lung cancer whose response to radiotherapy plus ipilimumab could not be evaluated.

This clone was observed once. The chain carries TRBV5-1 and TRBJ2-7, with 9 bases lining up with TRBD1. The V and J ends lost 5 bases and 6 bases, in that order; junction bases with no gene match: 6. This CDR3 contains 13 residues. Germline-derived CDR1 and CDR2 are SGHRS and YFSETQ. The CDR3 sequence is CASRFRDRAEQYF. For the CDR3, the DNA is TGCGCCAGCAGATTTAGGGACAGGGCCGAGCAGTACTTC.

The rearrangement joins TRBV13 to TRBJ1-1; D possibly corresponds to TRBD1 (5 bases). The CDR3 length is 16 residues. Trimming shortened V by 1 base and J by 4 bases, and 16 bases separated the two germline ends. CDR1 and CDR2 from the germline V gene are PRHDT and FYEKMQ (reference sequence). CDR3 sequence: CASSLASGRGSTEAFF. For the CDR3, the DNA is TGTGCCAGCAGCTTAGCCTCAGGAAGGGGTAGCACTGAAGCTTTCTTT.

The rearrangement links TRBV5-1 to TRBJ2-5; 11 bases align to TRBD2. Trimming took 4 bases from V and 5 from J; bases not matched to a gene: 4. CDR3 size: 14 residues. Germline assignment: CDR1 SGHRS and CDR2 YFSETQ. The CDR3 DNA follows: TGCGCCAGCAGCCTAGCGGGGGGTCGGGAGACCCAGTACTTC. It specifies CASSLAGGRETQYF.

DNA of the CDR3: TGTGCCAGCAGCGTAGCGGCAGGTAGCAATCAGCCCCAGCATTTT. Translated: CASSVAAGSNQPQHF. The chain employs TRBV9 and TRBJ1-5; D not certain. Germline CDR1 reads SGDLS; CDR2 reads YYNGEE. The CDR3 is 15 residues long. V lost 0 bases, J lost 0 bases, and 7 bases lay in between.

This chain joins TRBV27 and TRBJ1-1; 7 nucleotides agree with TRBD1. The length of the CDR3 is 13 residues. V lost 9 bases and J lost 6; bases outside the gene matches: 10. Per germline, CDR1 MNHEY and CDR2 SMNVEV (reference sequence). In nucleotides, the CDR3 is TGTGCCAGTGGAAAGGGGGCATTAGCTGAAGCTTTCTTT. Translation: CASGKGALAEAFF.

The chain has TRBV4-1 and TRBJ1-4; TRBD1 is a possible D gene (5 bases). CDR1 is MGHRA and CDR2 is YSYEKL in the germline V gene. The CDR3 has 13 residues. The V end lost 4 bases, the J end lost 8 bases, and 11 bases lay between the germline ends. The CDR3: CASSRAGPEKLFF. CDR3 in DNA: TGCGCCAGCAGCCGGGCAGGGCCGGAAAAACTGTTTTTT.

This clone showed up just once. The chain couples TRBV5-8 to TRBJ2-4; possibly TRBD2 for D (5 bases). Trimming removed 4 bases from V and 0 bases from J, with 23 bases in between. The CDR3 has 19 amino acids. Per germline, CDR1 SGHTS and CDR2 YDEGEE. The CDR3 sequence: CASSPTGFGSEGAKNIQYF. The CDR3 DNA is TGTGCCAGCAGCCCGACGGGATTTGGATCTGAGGGAGCCAAAAACATTCAGTACTTC.

The genes are TRBV27 and TRBJ2-5, with 7 nucleotides matching TRBD1. Germline assignment: CDR1 MNHEY and CDR2 SMNVEV (reference sequence). This CDR3 spans 14 amino acids. Trimming removed 3 bases from V and 0 bases from J; junction bases left unmatched: 1. The CDR3 sequence is CASSLTGYQETQYF. In DNA form, the CDR3 reads TGTGCCAGCAGTTTGACAGGGTACCAAGAGACCCAGTACTTC.

The V and J genes are TRBV10-1 and TRBJ1-3; 9 nucleotides align to TRBD1. Germline loops: CDR1 WNHNN, CDR2 SYGVQD (reference sequence). The CDR3 extends over 17 amino acids. The ends lost 2 bases at V and 5 bases at J; junction bases unmatched: 10. The CDR3 sequence is CASSETAGTGRRNTIYF. The CDR3 region has the DNA TGCGCCAGCAGTGAGACCGCCGGGACAGGGCGTCGAAACACCATATATTTT.

The rearrangement links TRBV11-2 to TRBJ1-1; D unresolved. This CDR3 contains 14 residues. Trimming stripped 1 base from V and 4 bases from J, with 10 bases between. Germline V gene sequence: CDR1 SGHAT, CDR2 FQNNGV. The CDR3 nucleotides read TGTGCCAGCAGCTTAGGCGGGTCTTCCACTGAAGCTTTCTTT. Translation: CASSLGGSSTEAFF.

This clone was seen only a few times. V gene TRBV6-1 combines with J gene TRBJ1-5, with a weak D call TRBD1 (5 bases). This CDR3 has 14 residues. The germline CDR1 and CDR2 sequences are MNHNS and SASEGT. Trimming pared 8 bases from V and 6 bases from J, leaving 17 bases between. Written as DNA, the CDR3 is TGTGCCAGCCGTGGTGGGGGGTTGGGTCAGCCCCAGCATTTT. Protein sequence: CASRGGGLGQPQHF.

The chain is built from TRBV7-2 and TRBJ1-5, with D possibly being TRBD1 (5 bases). The CDR3 is 18 amino acids. Germline CDR1 and CDR2: SGHTA and FQGNSA. V lost 5 bases and J 0 bases, leaving 20 bases between the germline ends. The CDR3 loop reads CASSPWRGLDSSNQPQHF. CDR3 bases: TGTGCCAGCAGCCCTTGGAGGGGCCTTGATTCTAGCAATCAGCCCCAGCATTTT.

This chain links TRBV7-9 with TRBJ2-7, with a possible D match to TRBD1 (7 bases). The CDR3 covers 12 residues. CDR1 SEHNR and CDR2 FQNEAQ come from the germline V gene (reference sequence). V lost 5 bases, J lost 6 bases, and 11 bases lay in between. In nucleotides, the CDR3 is TGTGCCAGCAGCCCGGGGGACAGCGAGCAGTACTTC. Amino acid sequence: CASSPGDSEQYF.

Only one count was recorded for this clone. The CDR3 sequence: CSVGAAGTGGQYF. The DNA for the CDR3 is TGCAGCGTTGGGGCAGCGGGGACAGGGGGCCAGTACTTC. The chain combines TRBV29-1 with TRBJ2-5, with 11 bases identical to TRBD1. After removal of 4 bases from V and 10 bases from J, the junction contained 8 bases not matched to a gene. The CDR3 spans 13 residues. Germline V gives CDR1 SQVTM, CDR2 ANQGSEA. The whole variable domain, filled in from reference TRBV29-1 and TRBJ2-5, reads SAVISQKPSRDICQRGTSLTIQCQVDSQVTMMFWYRQQPGQSLTLIATANQGSEATYESGFVIDKFPISRPNLTFSTLTVSNMSPEDSSIYLCSVGAAGTGGQYFGPGTRLLVL.

The chain is built from TRBV9 and TRBJ1-2; D might be TRBD1 (5 bases). This CDR3 contains 13 residues. Between the trimmed V and J ends, which lost 2 bases and 3 bases, there was a span of 8 bases. Germline values: CDR1 SGDLS, CDR2 YYNGEE. CDR3 loop: CASSVGEDYGYTF. CDR3 in DNA: TGTGCCAGCAGCGTGGGGGAGGACTATGGCTACACCTTC.

The chain is built from TRBV7-2 and TRBJ1-2, with a tentative D call TRBD1 (6 bases). The germline V gene encodes CDR1 SGHTA and CDR2 FQGNSA. Trimming stripped 5 bases from V and 4 bases from J, with 11 bases between. The CDR3 has 13 residues. Here the CDR3 DNA reads TGTGCCAGCAGCCGAGGGGGGGGCTATGGCTACACCTTC. Amino acids: CASSRGGGYGYTF. The variable domain in full, completed from reference TRBV7-2 and TRBJ1-2, reads GAGVSQSPSNKVTEKGKDVELRCDPISGHTALYWYRQSLGQGLEFLIYFQGNSAPDKSGLPSDRFSAERTGGSVSTLTIQRTQQEDSAVYLCASSRGGGYGYTFGSGTRLTVV.

V and J are TRBV28 and TRBJ2-7; D is possibly TRBD2 (6 bases). The CDR3 contains 14 residues. Germline V gives CDR1 MDHEN, CDR2 SYDVKM. With 7 bases removed from V and 2 bases from J, the gap between germline ends came to 15 bases. The CDR3 here is CASIAQSGAYEQYF. CDR3 nucleotides: TGTGCCAGCATCGCCCAATCGGGGGCCTACGAGCAGTACTTC.

This chain joins TRBV28 and TRBJ2-3; 8 bases fit TRBD2. J lost 1 base, V lost 3 bases, and 3 bases had no gene match. This CDR3 comprises 15 residues. CDR1 and CDR2 from the germline V gene are MDHEN and SYDVKM. CDR3 sequence: CASSLSGGRTDTQYF. In DNA form, the CDR3 reads TGTGCCAGCAGTTTGAGCGGGGGTCGCACAGATACGCAGTATTTT.

The chain joins TRBV6-5 to TRBJ1-5; D uncertain. The CDR3 covers 15 residues. Between the trimmed V and J ends, which lost 6 bases and 6 bases, there was a span of 18 bases. Germline V gives CDR1 MNHEY, CDR2 SVGAGI. The CDR3 DNA reads as TGTGCCAGCAGCCGGGAGCGAACTTACAGTCAGCCCCAGCATTTT. It translates to CASSRERTYSQPQHF.

The chain employs TRBV7-2 and TRBJ1-1, with D possibly TRBD1 on 6 matching bases. V gave up 8 bases and J gave up 1 base, with 11 bases separating them. This CDR3 is 13 amino acids long. Germline values: CDR1 SGHTA, CDR2 FQGNSA. As DNA, the CDR3 is TGTGCCAGCCCCGGGGGGCCGAACACTGAAGCTTTCTTT. It yields the protein CASPGGPNTEAFF.

The J gene is TRBJ2-7, the V gene TRBV28, with D perhaps matching TRBD2 (6 bases). CDR1 and CDR2 from the germline V gene are MDHEN and SYDVKM. The CDR3 length is 14 residues. Trimming took 2 bases from V and 6 from J, leaving 14 bases between them. For the CDR3, the DNA is TGTGCCAGCAGTTTACATCGGGAGTCGGGCGAGCAGTACTTC. Translating gives CASSLHRESGEQYF.

V gene TRBV6-4 combines with J gene TRBJ2-3, with 8 bases fitting TRBD2. CDR1 is MRHNA and CDR2 is SNTAGT in the germline V gene. This CDR3 has 15 amino acids. V shed 6 bases and J 3 bases; nucleotides not matched to a gene: 8. CDR3 DNA sequence: TGTGCCAGCAGCATCGGGAGGGGGAAGACAGATACGCAGTATTTT. Translating it yields CASSIGRGKTDTQYF.